This T cell receptor (beta chain) was sequenced in a study of T cells in Graves' hyperthyroidism and ophthalmopathy. This clonotype was picked up many times. V was cut by 5 bases and J by 6 bases, with 10 bases left in between. Per germline, CDR1 LNHDA and CDR2 SQIVND (reference sequence). The CDR3 is made up of 13 amino acids. Authors of the study amplified TCR beta CDR3 regions from RNA transcripts. HTBI primers were the set used in a first-round RT-PCR of the TCR CDR3. Via MiXCR, TCRdb re-called the multiplex PCR reads, giving one row per CDR3 protein. The sample contains about 55,000 distinct CDR3 sequences, around 50% of which appear only once.

The source of this sequence is a woman aged 55-75 years with Graves' ophthalmopathy. The sample consisted of blood. This chain connects TRBV19 to TRBJ1-4; D remains unclear. The CDR3 DNA reads TGTGCCAGTAGTGTCGGGATGGATGAAAAACTGTTTTTT. The encoded protein is CASSVGMDEKLFF. The full variable domain, rest sourced from reference TRBV19 and TRBJ1-4, is DGGITQSPKYLFRKEGQNVTLSCEQNLNHDAMYWYRQDPGQGLRLIYYSQIVNDFQKGDIAEGYSVSREKKESFPLTVTSAQKNPTAFYLCASSVGMDEKLFFGSGTQLSVL.